The rows below give T cell receptor beta chains drawn from one sample of a study of shared clonotypes between healthy human individuals. The method was immunoSEQ multiplex PCR; TCRdb's version includes in-frame clones alone and lacks a portion of them. The sample records hundreds of thousands of clones, roughly 95% being singletons. Sequenced input: naive CD8+ T cells sorted from blood. The receptor set was obtained from a woman aged 25 to 39 in good health. The CDR3 runs from the conserved cysteine through the conserved F or W. Each record gives: V gene, clone size, CDR3 length, J gene, CDR3 protein. Clone size is given for some rows only: seen once, a few or many times, or a class if the clone is expanded.

TRBV19,NA,21,TRBJ2-1,CASSLFPGTSGSDGSYNEQFF
TRBV7-9,NA,15,NA,CASSLEGGSRAEQYF
TRBV28,NA,14,TRBJ2-3,CASSPRYGTDTQYF
TRBV4-1,once,14,TRBJ1-5,CASSGQGRGQPQHF
TRBV27,NA,13,TRBJ2-7,CASSLNPSDEQYF
TRBV28,NA,11,TRBJ2-2,CASFGTGELFF
TRBV27,NA,14,TRBJ2-7,CASTTGLALYEQYF
TRBV29-1,NA,14,TRBJ2-2,CSGYRGEGTGELFF
TRBV18,NA,14,TRBJ2-7,CASSGETGSYEQYF
TRBV27,once,18,TRBJ2-3,CASSLILAGGPSTDTQYF
TRBV28,once,17,TRBJ2-1,CASSAPTSGIVYNEQFF
TRBV4-1,NA,15,TRBJ2-1,CASSRDILSYNEQFF
TRBV13,NA,15,TRBJ1-1,CASSSAGQGETEAFF
TRBV7-2,NA,15,TRBJ1-4,CASSPNGGTYEKLFF
TRBV19,NA,12,TRBJ2-7,CASSSDNYEQYF
TRBV27,NA,13,TRBJ1-1,CATQVAKTAEAFF
TRBV29-1,NA,12,TRBJ2-7,CSAQGNSYEQYF
TRBV5-6,NA,12,TRBJ2-1,CASSYRDREQFF
TRBV9,NA,12,TRBJ1-2,CASYGEYYGYTF
TRBV6-5,NA,15,TRBJ1-2,CASSYGTGYPYGYTF
TRBV11-2,NA,14,TRBJ2-7,CASSLVSGVNEQYF
TRBV6-1,NA,15,TRBJ1-2,CASSEAGVSRYGYTF
TRBV27,NA,14,TRBJ2-7,CASSLRGLAYEQYF
TRBV6-1,NA,16,TRBJ2-7,CASSEPEGGSDYEQYF
TRBV15,NA,14,TRBJ2-7,CATSSSLGTYEQYF
TRBV11-2,once,11,TRBJ2-3,CASSLSDTQYF
TRBV13,NA,15,TRBJ1-3,CASSSGLHLGNTIYF
TRBV6-1,NA,18,TRBJ1-2,CASSEAPHAAQGWSGYTF
TRBV5-1,NA,16,TRBJ2-7,CASSPGEGFRPYEQYF
TRBV5-6,NA,14,TRBJ2-2,CASGTTGDTGELFF
TRBV19,NA,13,NA,CASSPGWSYEQYF
TRBV4-1,NA,15,TRBJ1-4,CASSQPLGTNEKLFF
TRBV27,NA,13,TRBJ2-7,CASRRLSSYEQYF
TRBV28,NA,13,TRBJ1-4,CAISRDNNEKLFF
TRBV20-1,once,11,TRBJ1-6,CSARAGSPLHF
TRBV6-5,NA,14,TRBJ2-7,CASSYLTVPYEQYF
TRBV7-8,NA,13,TRBJ2-2,CASSLDWVGELFF
TRBV4-1,NA,15,TRBJ2-7,CASSQYEKGGDEQYF
TRBV5-6,NA,13,TRBJ2-5,CASSWDTKETQYF
TRBV9,NA,15,TRBJ1-5,CASSVGQSSNQPQHF
TRBV5-4,NA,14,TRBJ1-1,CASSLGGENTEAFF
TRBV5-1,NA,14,TRBJ2-1,CASINTNSYNEQFF
TRBV5-1,NA,13,TRBJ2-7,CASSLDGTYEQYF
TRBV10-3,NA,15,TRBJ2-3,CAISDPGHLGDTQYF
TRBV6-5,NA,15,TRBJ2-3,CASRSTSGSTDTQYF
TRBV18,NA,17,TRBJ2-3,CASSLFRLAGDTDTQYF
TRBV6-5,NA,14,TRBJ2-3,CASSYTGDTDTQYF
TRBV28,NA,14,TRBJ1-1,CASSLMWLNTEAFF
TRBV6-5,NA,15,TRBJ2-5,CASSYSWEGRETQYF
TRBV5-8,NA,14,TRBJ2-7,CASSLSGRTYEQYF
TRBV5-1,once,16,TRBJ2-5,CASSWGLAGPSETQYF
TRBV5-6,NA,13,TRBJ2-1,CASSSGTYNEQFF
TRBV9,NA,15,TRBJ1-1,CASSDGQGADTEAFF
TRBV29-1,once,12,TRBJ2-7,CSVVGRAYEQYF
TRBV30,NA,15,TRBJ2-7,CAWSSTHSSSYEQYF